This T cell receptor beta chain came from a study of vaccination and CD4 T cells after COVID-19 (dated by TCRdb to 2021 to 2024). Regarding the research as a whole: Convalescent patients had a positive SARS-CoV-2 result on nasal swab PCR, and of these patients, nine had mild disease and one had severe disease. In the convalescent cohort there were six males and four females, among whom were two Hispanic individuals, seven Caucasians, two Asians and one multiracial person. Participants got two doses of the Pfizer-BioNTech BNT162b2 vaccine (n=8) or two doses of the Moderna mRNA-1273 vaccine (n=2). Post-COVID blood samples from convalescent patients were collected a median of roughly 100 days after diagnosis, with a range of about 35 to 161 days. The time from the second vaccine dose to post-vaccine blood sampling had a median of roughly 70 days and ranged from 14 to 241 days. Overlapping spike peptide pools from SARS-CoV-2 and from the common cold coronaviruses HCoV-NL63, HCoV-OC43 and HCoV-229E were used as culture stimuli. As controls, cultures received a CEFX viral epitope pool (the positive control), an HIV-1 Nef peptide pool (the negative control), or no peptide at all. In 10 COVID-19 convalescent patients and a handful of infection-naive healthy vaccine recipients, researchers compared the spike-specific CD4+ TCR repertoire from before mRNA vaccination with the repertoire from after.

The CDR3 measures 15 amino acids from cysteine to phenylalanine. CDR3 DNA only is kept here, 45 bases in frame from base 1. The germline V gene (reference sequence) supplies CDR1 LNHDA and CDR2 SQIVND. Trimming costs V 7 bases and J 2 bases, and their ends lie 14 bases apart. Concerning this clonotype: Its antigen target is currently unknown. Nothing much larger sits one base from this clone, and base qualities are not available.

The meaning of the sample's treatment or condition label: roughly ten-day PBMC culture with coronavirus spike peptide pools or control peptides (ViraFEST assay). The ViraFEST assay was used in the study, in which antigen-specific T cells were expanded with peptide pools and expanded clonotypes were subsequently identified by TCR sequencing. Positive SARS-CoV-2 PCR tests in the convalescent patients dated from March to December 2020, before Alpha, Beta and Delta variants emerged in the United States. Approximately 1.8 million PBMCs per well were cultured in IMDM with 5% human AB serum and roughly 9.3 IU/ml IL-2, plus 10 ug/ml peptide pools. On days 3 and 7, half of the culture medium was replaced with fresh IL-2-containing medium. Once the cells had been in culture for approximately 10 days, the EasySep CD4+ T cell isolation kit was used to isolate CD4+ T cells by negative selection. PBMCs were separated from whole blood using Ficoll-Paque Plus gradient centrifugation and then either used fresh or cryopreserved at -140C. Each culture condition was generally run in triplicate wells.

Library preparation was by PCR. DNA from cultured CD4+ T cells underwent TCR sequencing with the Oncomine TCR Beta short-read assay at the Johns Hopkins FTIC core. Genomic DNA was extracted from the cultured CD4+ T cells with the QIAamp micro DNA kit. Oncomine TCR Beta libraries made from cultured CD4+ T cells were pooled using unique dual indexes and sequenced on an Illumina iSeq 100. The original pipeline was this. Non-productive sequences were removed, and CDR3s that did not start with C, did not end with F or W, or were shorter than 7 amino acids were discarded. The MANAFEST web application was used to identify antigen-specific clonotypes by comparing peptide-stimulated wells against reference wells and other culture wells. Positive clones required FDR below 0.05, an odds ratio above 5, and productive frequency above 0.1% in at least two of three replicate wells. A clonotype counted as cross-reactive if it showed significant expansion both in the SARS-CoV-2 spike wells and in at least one common cold coronavirus spike condition. Similarity between CDR3 sequences was evaluated in R version 3.6.1 using Levenshtein distances (stringdist) and unrooted phylogenetic trees (ape). Through fastp at Q25 and MiXCR, TCRdb rebuilt clones from the public reads, retaining in-frame beta chains. Rows with one shared CDR3 protein collapse into an entry with the most common genes and DNA. TCRdb, not the original authors, processed these V and J calls. The sample profile shows about 19,000 distinct CDR3 sequences; around 50% of them were found once. 7.5% of the sample rests with the top ten.

Study-wide conclusions, independent of this receptor: An increase in the median number of SARS-CoV-2-reactive clonotypes from 21 after infection to roughly 36 after vaccination was observed, but the change was not found to be significant. Relatively few convalescent patients were included in the study, and early timepoints after natural infection were not analyzed. In convalescent patients, a median 86.3% of post-vaccine SARS-CoV-2-reactive clones were detected only after vaccination, suggesting vaccine-specific priming. In convalescent patients, nearly all vaccine-specific clones (304 of 307) were found to be mono-reactive for SARS-CoV-2 spike rather than cross-reactive with common cold coronaviruses.

The TCR comes from a human donor who had recovered from COVID-19. Input material: CD4+ T cells from blood, cultured in vitro. This chain joins TRBV19 to TRBJ1-4; TRBD1 could be the D gene, as 5 bases match. The CDR3: CASTQQTDTNEKLFF. The nucleotide sequence is given as TGTGCCAGTACCCAACAGACAGACACTAATGAAAAACTGTTTTTT.